The 21 T cell receptor beta chains below were found in one sample sequenced in a study of regulatory T cells in long-lasting Graves disease. Researchers made TCR beta libraries by using iRepertoire HTBI primers and running Arm-PCR on CDR3 regions. Each CDR3 protein is one row after TCRdb ran MiXCR on the multiplex PCR reads. The data contain hundreds of thousands of distinct CDR3 sequences, 16% of them singletons. Time point specified: newly diagnosed GD, antithyroid drugs for less than 3 months. Making the TCR library involved RNA that had been extracted from PBMCs. A further study also used this sample, focusing on T cells in Graves' hyperthyroidism and ophthalmopathy.

This sample comprised peripheral blood mononuclear cells (PBMCs), obtained at new diagnosis, from a patient treated with antithyroid drugs. The receptors derive from a woman aged 25 to 39 with Graves disease.

In its sample, this clonotype was seen many times. The V gene is TRBV28, the J gene TRBJ1-5; 9 bases map to TRBD1. CDR3 length: 16 residues. V shed 8 bases and J 7 bases; nucleotides not matched to a gene: 15. Germline V gene data show CDR1 as MDHEN and CDR2 as SYDVKM. The CDR3 spells CASCWRGQGMKQPQHF. The CDR3 DNA sequence: TGTGCCAGCTGCTGGCGGGGACAGGGAATGAAGCAGCCCCAGCATTTT.

This clonotype was recorded a few times. The rearrangement links TRBV7-9 to TRBJ2-2; D may be TRBD1 (5 bases). The CDR3 is 16 amino acids. Trimming took off 6 bases at V and 4 bases at J, with 18 bases between the two ends. In germline, CDR1 is SEHNR, CDR2 FQNEAQ (reference sequence). CDR3 residues: CASRERGFPGTGELFF. In DNA, the CDR3 is TGTGCCAGCAGAGAAAGGGGATTTCCTGGCACCGGGGAGCTGTTTTTT.

Concerning this clonotype: A much larger clone lies a single base off, so this may be a read error. The V call is TRBV18, the J call TRBJ2-7; 7 bases map to TRBD1. The CDR3 spans 15 residues. Germline V gene data show CDR1 as KGHSH and CDR2 as LQKENI. The chain's CDR3 is CASSPPTGISCEQYF. The DNA of the CDR3 is TGTGCCAGCTCACCACCGACAGGGATCTCCTGCGAGCAGTACTTC.

This clonotype was recorded a few times. The chain carries TRBV10-3 and TRBJ1-2; D gene unclear. V shed 0 bases and J shed 9 bases, with 20 bases lying between them. The CDR3 length is 16 residues. Germline CDR1 ENHRY, CDR2 SYGVKD. This chain's CDR3 is CAISESKRSQSLSYTF. The DNA of the CDR3 is TGTGCCATCAGTGAGTCGAAGAGGTCTCAGTCATTGAGCTACACCTTC.

This clonotype has a handful of counts. The rearrangement joins TRBV6-9 to TRBJ1-3, with D maybe TRBD1 (6 bases). From germline, CDR1 is MNHGY and CDR2 SVAAGI. With 3 bases removed from V and 4 bases from J, the gap between germline ends came to 13 bases. The CDR3 has 15 amino acids. In DNA, the CDR3 is TGTGCCAGCAGTTACGGGGGGGCAATAGGAAACACCATATATTTT. Residues: CASSYGGAIGNTIYF.

To note about this clonotype: A far larger clone is one nucleotide away, so this likely arose from a read error. CDR3 DNA: TGTGTCAGCAGTTACTTAGCTAGCGGTAGCTACAATGAGCAGTTCTTC. Translated: CVSSYLASGSYNEQFF. V gene TRBV6-9 combines with J gene TRBJ2-1; 7 bases line up with TRBD2. The germline gives CDR1 MNHGY, CDR2 SVAAGI. CDR3 length equals 16 residues.

This clonotype was picked up many times. The chain recombines TRBV6-5 with TRBJ2-7, with 7 positions matching TRBD1. Germline trimming cut 2 bases from V and 3 bases from J; bases unmatched to any gene: 1. The CDR3 consists of 13 residues. The V gene's germline CDR1 is MNHEY and CDR2 SVGAGI. CDR3 region: CASSYHRGYEQYF. CDR3 sequence (DNA): TGTGCCAGCAGTTACCACAGGGGCTACGAGCAGTACTTC.

This clonotype was seen many times. The chain links TRBV6-9 to TRBJ1-1; a possible D gene is TRBD1 (6 bases). Germline CDR1 MNHGY, CDR2 SVAAGI. Trimming pared 3 bases from V and 6 bases from J, leaving 14 bases between. CDR3 length: 14 residues. Written as DNA, the CDR3 is TGTGCCAGCAGTTACCTATGGACAGAAGCTGAAGCTTTCTTT. This codes for CASSYLWTEAEAFF.

In its sample, this clonotype was seen many times. The J gene is TRBJ1-6, the V gene TRBV2; weak D call: TRBD1 (6 bases). Germline V gene sequence: CDR1 SNHLY, CDR2 FYNNEI. The ends were cut back, 6 bases at V and 9 bases at J, with 12 bases in the middle. The CDR3 has 13 residues. CDR3 amino acids: CASRTGRTSPLHF. The CDR3 DNA follows: TGTGCCAGCAGGACAGGCCGCACTTCACCCCTCCACTTT.

This clonotype was observed at least ten times. The chain is built from TRBV28 and TRBJ1-1; D is perhaps TRBD1 (6 bases). Trimming removed 6 bases at V and 11 bases at J, with 25 bases between. CDR1 MDHEN and CDR2 SYDVKM come from the germline V gene. This CDR3 region has 15 residues. CDR3 protein: CASSLSGGRVSGAFF. CDR3 nucleotides: TGTGCCAGCAGCCTGTCGGGGGGGCGTGTAAGTGGGGCTTTCTTT.

This clonotype was picked up many times. V usage is TRBV7-2 and J usage is TRBJ1-5; the D gene is possibly TRBD1 (5 bases). Deletions cut 2 bases from V and 1 base from J, with 18 bases between. There are 18 residues in the CDR3. Germline V lookup: CDR1 SGHTA, CDR2 FQGNSA. The CDR3 is CASSLTDRIGESNQPQHF. The CDR3 coding sequence is TGTGCCAGCAGCTTAACGGACCGAATAGGGGAGAGCAATCAGCCCCAGCATTTT.

This clonotype has more than one count but fewer than ten. The chain recombines TRBV20-1 with TRBJ2-1; TRBD2 might be the D (6 bases). The CDR3 length is 13 residues. CDR1 and CDR2 from the germline V gene are DFQATT and SNEGSKA (reference sequence). V was clipped by 3 bases and J by 4 bases, with 10 bases between them. CDR3 nucleotide sequence: TGCAGTGCTAGTGGCGGGGCTTACAATGAGCAGTTCTTC. Its protein is CSASGGAYNEQFF.

The sample holds a few counts of this clonotype. V is TRBV6-4 and J is TRBJ1-2; 8 positions agree with TRBD1. Germline lookup yields CDR1 MRHNA and CDR2 SNTAGT. The CDR3 consists of 15 residues. V was clipped by 6 bases and J by 4 bases; unmatched bases: 10. The DNA of the CDR3 is TGTGCCAGCAGCGAATTGTCAGGGGGCGTCTATGGCTACACCTTC. It codes for CASSELSGGVYGYTF.

The chain is built from TRBV7-2 and TRBJ2-3, with 14 bases identical to TRBD2. V lost 1 base, J lost 4 bases, and 4 bases stayed unmatched. The germline CDR1 and CDR2 sequences are SGHTA and FQGNSA. The length of the CDR3 is 17 residues. The CDR3 reads CASSLGGLAGVADTQYF. In nucleotides, the CDR3 is TGTGCCAGCAGCTTAGGGGGACTAGCGGGAGTCGCAGATACGCAGTATTTT.

This clonotype was seen at least ten times. The chain employs TRBV20-1 and TRBJ2-2, with D perhaps TRBD1 (5 bases). This CDR3 region has 14 residues. V was clipped by 6 bases and J by 0 bases, with 11 bases between them. From germline, CDR1 is DFQATT and CDR2 SNEGSKA (reference sequence). The CDR3 reads CSAPRGANTGELFF. As DNA, the CDR3 is TGCAGTGCCCCAAGGGGCGCGAACACCGGGGAGCTGTTTTTT.

This clonotype was seen repeatedly, ten times or more. The rearrangement uses TRBV11-2 and TRBJ2-7; D is uncertain. Trimming stripped 6 bases from V and 1 base from J, with 19 bases between. The CDR3 has 16 amino acids. From germline, CDR1 is SGHAT and CDR2 FQNNGV. CDR3 sequence reads: CASSSRRQSLSYEQYF. Written as DNA, the CDR3 is TGTGCCAGCAGTTCCCGTAGGCAATCCTTATCCTACGAGCAGTACTTC.

Many counts were recorded for this clonotype. The chain is built from TRBV11-2 and TRBJ2-3, with 8 positions matching TRBD2. V lost 1 base, J lost 2 bases, and 2 bases stayed unmatched. The length of the CDR3 is 15 residues. Germline V gene sequence: CDR1 SGHAT, CDR2 FQNNGV. The DNA for the CDR3 is TGTGCCAGCAGCTTAGCGGGAGGGAACACAGATACGCAGTATTTT. As protein: CASSLAGGNTDTQYF.

The DNA of the CDR3 is TGTGCCAGCACCAAAACTCCGGGAGGTCGGGCTGAAGCTTTCTTT. Translation gives CASTKTPGGRAEAFF. The V call is TRBV25-1, the J call TRBJ1-1; D call uncertain. Trimming stripped 7 bases from V and 6 bases from J, with 21 bases between. The CDR3 covers 15 residues. Germline V CDR1 and CDR2: MGHDK, SYGVNS.

This clonotype was seen a handful of times. The rearrangement links TRBV24-1 to TRBJ1-3, with D uncertain. Trimming stripped 9 bases from V and 2 bases from J, with 13 bases between. Germline assignment: CDR1 KGHDR and CDR2 SFDVKD. This CDR3 contains 14 residues. This CDR3 is CATSGDGAGNTIYF. The CDR3 nucleotides are TGTGCCACCTCGGGAGACGGGGCTGGAAACACCATATATTTT.

This clonotype was seen more than once but under ten times. This could be a read error, since a much larger clone is one nucleotide away. The chain links TRBV7-2 to TRBJ2-3; 9 bases line up with TRBD1. The J call is doubtful: the DNA matches TRBJ2-5 better. Germline V gene lookup returns CDR1 SGHTA and CDR2 FQGNSA. The CDR3 has 16 residues. CDR3 loop: CASSPGDRESSETQYF. In DNA form, the CDR3 reads TGTGCCAGCAGCCCCGGGGACAGGGAGTCGTCTGAGACCCAGTACTTC.

This clonotype was picked up many times. The V call is TRBV28, the J call TRBJ2-7; TRBD1 agrees at 7 bases. Germline loops: CDR1 MDHEN, CDR2 SYDVKM. Trimming cost V 6 bases and J 1 base; bases outside gene matches: 9. CDR3 length: 15 residues. The CDR3 bases are TGTGCCAGCAGCTTGGTCCGGGACAGTTCCTACGAGCAGTACTTC. This encodes CASSLVRDSSYEQYF.